The sequence of this T cell receptor (beta chain) was determined in a study of T cells after yellow fever vaccination. Overall study findings and caveats: The presence of abundant clonotypes contaminating from the bulk population was possible in FACS-sorted repertoires.

Trimming cost V 6 bases and J 5 bases; bases outside gene matches: 8. Germline assignment: CDR1 MGHRA and CDR2 YSYEKL. The CDR3 consists of 15 residues. This clonotype has more than one count but fewer than ten. What it binds is not known. TCRdb re-called the 5' RACE reads through MiXCR, storing one row per CDR3 protein. The sample yields 250,000 to 400,000 distinct CDR3 sequences, approximately 4% seen once. The chain has TRBV4-1 and TRBJ2-5; 11 bases agree with TRBD2. The input for sequencing was PBMCs, taken 5 days after the yellow fever booster vaccination. This clonotype was sampled from a man aged 18 to 30 who received the YFV17D yellow fever vaccine. CDR3 in DNA: TGCGCCAGCAGACGTACTAGACTAGCGGGGGAGACCCAGTACTTC. Its protein is CASRRTRLAGETQYF.